A single sample gave rise to the 16 T cell receptor beta chains below, sequenced in a study of cytomegalovirus exposure and HLA in healthy donors. 13 Jbeta primers and 60 Vbeta primers were used for the PCR. Repertoires were generated with immunoSEQ multiplex PCR, while TCRdb's copy carries only in-frame clones and drops some. The sample lists roughly 98,000 clones; less than 75% were seen once. Sequencing used PBMCs. The receptors were sampled from a woman younger than 45 in good health and CMV-seropositive.

This chain joins TRBV4-2 and TRBJ2-5; D is perhaps TRBD2 (6 bases). Trimming removed 0 bases from V and 5 bases from J, with 13 bases in between. CDR1 and CDR2 from the germline V gene are LGHNA and YNFKEQ. The CDR3 has 15 residues. The CDR3 loop reads CASSQDLSRGETQYF. The CDR3 bases are TGTGCCAGCAGCCAAGATTTATCCCGGGGGGAGACCCAGTACTTC.

This rearrangement joins TRBV27 to TRBJ2-7; the D gene is possibly TRBD2 (5 bases). Germline CDR1 MNHEY, CDR2 SMNVEV (reference sequence). Trimming removed 0 bases from V and 0 bases from J, with 12 bases in between. The CDR3 sequence is 16 residues long. CDR3 bases: TGTGCCAGCAGTTTATCGGCGCGGGCTCCCTCCTACGAGCAGTACTTC. It specifies CASSLSARAPSYEQYF.

There are a few counts of this clone. This chain uses TRBV6-6 with TRBJ2-3; no firm D call. The CDR3 length is 12 residues. V gave up 6 bases and J gave up 0 bases, with 4 bases separating them. Germline V gives CDR1 MNHNY, CDR2 SVGAGI (reference sequence). CDR3 nucleotides: TGTGCCAGCAGGCAGAGCACAGATACGCAGTATTTT. This gives the protein CASRQSTDTQYF.

The chain uses TRBV5-1 and TRBJ1-1, with a weak D call TRBD1 (5 bases). The germline V gene has CDR1 SGHRS and CDR2 YFSETQ. This CDR3 region has 15 residues. Trimming pared 1 base from V and 1 base from J, leaving 11 bases between. For the CDR3, the DNA is TGCGCCAGCAGCTTGATGGGAGGGGCGAACACTGAAGCTTTCTTT. Protein product: CASSLMGGANTEAFF.

This chain uses TRBV7-8 with TRBJ2-3; D not resolved. The CDR3 runs to 15 residues. The germline V gene has CDR1 SGHVS and CDR2 FQNEAQ. The V end lost 1 base, the J end lost 2 bases, and 10 bases lay between the germline ends. The CDR3 bases are TGTGCCAGCAGCTTAGTCCCCGTAAACACAGATACGCAGTATTTT. Translation gives CASSLVPVNTDTQYF.

The rearrangement links TRBV6-5 to TRBJ1-4, with a possible D match to TRBD1 (5 bases). Trimming cost V 0 bases and J 0 bases, with 8 bases left between them. The germline V gene encodes CDR1 MNHEY and CDR2 SVGAGI. The CDR3 loop spans 16 amino acids. Here the CDR3 reads CASSYSGHTTNEKLFF. CDR3 DNA: TGTGCCAGCAGTTACTCGGGGCACACAACTAATGAAAAACTGTTTTTT.

The chain recombines TRBV18 with TRBJ2-7, with D uncertain. Germline V lookup: CDR1 KGHSH, CDR2 LQKENI. V lost 2 bases and J lost 3, with 11 bases in between. This CDR3 has 14 amino acids. The CDR3: CASSPAASHYEQYF. CDR3 sequence (DNA): TGTGCCAGCTCACCAGCAGCGTCCCACTACGAGCAGTACTTC.

Here the CDR3 reads CASSIGDRWTQYF. Written as DNA, the CDR3 is TGTGCCAGTAGTATAGGGGACAGGTGGACCCAGTACTTC. This rearrangement joins TRBV19 to TRBJ2-5; 8 bases line up with TRBD1. V dropped 1 base and J dropped 7; count of bases not matched to a gene: 2. The CDR3 loop spans 13 amino acids. Germline V CDR1 and CDR2: LNHDA, SQIVND (reference sequence).

This chain uses TRBV6-5 with TRBJ1-6; 7 bases are a match to TRBD1. This CDR3 contains 16 residues. Germline trimming cut 0 bases from V and 7 bases from J; bases unmatched to any gene: 6. Germline CDR1 is MNHEY and CDR2 is SVGAGI. Here the CDR3 DNA reads TGTGCCAGCAGTTACTCGAGACAGGGCGGAAATTCACCCCTCCACTTT. Its translation is CASSYSRQGGNSPLHF.

The chain employs TRBV14 and TRBJ1-2; possible D gene TRBD1, 5 bases. This CDR3 has 13 amino acids. Germline CDR1 and CDR2: SGHDN and FVKESK. The germline V and J ends were trimmed by 4 bases and 8 bases, with 14 bases remaining between them. CDR3 sequence (DNA): TGTGCCAGCAGCCCGGGACTTCGCTACGGCTACACCTTC. It specifies CASSPGLRYGYTF. The whole variable domain, remainder taken from reference TRBV14 and TRBJ1-2, is EAGVTQFPSHSVIEKGQTVTLRCDPISGHDNLYWYRRVMGKEIKFLLHFVKESKQDESGMPNNRFLAERTGGTYSTLKVQPAELEDSGVYFCASSPGLRYGYTFGSGTRLTVV.

The CDR3: CASSSTPGGGNTIYF. CDR3 coding DNA: TGTGCCAGCAGCTCTACACCGGGAGGGGGAAACACCATATATTTT. The V gene is TRBV11-3, the J gene TRBJ1-3; D gene uncertain. This CDR3 spans 15 amino acids. Germline lookup yields CDR1 SGHNT and CDR2 YENEEA. The germline V and J ends were trimmed by 4 bases and 4 bases, with 14 bases remaining between them.

This clone was recorded once. CDR3 loop: CASSGDRGGEQYF. In DNA form, the CDR3 reads TGTGCCAGCAGTGGGGACAGGGGGGGCGAGCAGTACTTC. The V and J genes are TRBV6-5 and TRBJ2-5; 11 positions match TRBD1. Judging by the DNA end, TRBJ2-7 fits better; the J call may be wrong. Per the germline V gene, CDR1 is MNHEY and CDR2 is SVGAGI. The CDR3 has 13 residues.

This chain links TRBV7-2 with TRBJ1-3; D is unresolved. The CDR3 has 17 residues. Trimming took off 1 base at V and 0 bases at J, with 13 bases between the two ends. Germline-derived CDR1 and CDR2 are SGHTA and FQGNSA. CDR3 DNA sequence: TGTGCCAGCAGCTTAGAGCACCTACGGAGCTCTGGAAACACCATATATTTT. Its translation: CASSLEHLRSSGNTIYF.

V gene TRBV6-5 combines with J gene TRBJ1-5; 9 positions match TRBD1. The germline V gene has CDR1 MNHEY and CDR2 SVGAGI. The J segment lost 2 bases and the V segment lost 6 bases, leaving 5 bases of the junction unmatched. The CDR3 sequence is 15 residues long. CDR3 residues: CASSLNRGRNQPQHF. The DNA for the CDR3 is TGTGCCAGCAGCCTGAACAGGGGGCGCAATCAGCCCCAGCATTTT.

This clone turned up a few times. Other DNA sequences in this sample translate to the same CDR3. CDR3 sequence: CASSQLTGTSPLHF. CDR3 bases: TGTGCCAGTAGTCAGTTGACAGGGACCTCACCCCTCCACTTT. The chain has TRBV19 and TRBJ1-6; TRBD1 aligns across 7 bases. CDR3 length: 14 residues. From germline, CDR1 is LNHDA and CDR2 SQIVND (reference sequence). The V and J ends lost 5 bases and 10 bases, in that order; junction bases with no gene match: 8.

The V call is TRBV6-5, the J call TRBJ1-5, with D maybe TRBD1 (5 bases). Per the germline V gene, CDR1 is MNHEY and CDR2 is SVGAGI. The CDR3 length is 14 residues. The V end lost 1 base, the J end lost 3 bases, and 7 bases lay between the germline ends. The CDR3, as DNA: TGTGCCAGCAGTTACTGGGGCCTCAATCAGCCCCAGCATTTT. Translated: CASSYWGLNQPQHF.